Following are 15 T cell receptor beta chains from one sample sequenced in a study of T cells after yellow fever vaccination. TCRdb re-called the 5' RACE reads through MiXCR, storing one row per CDR3 protein. This table has approximately 120,000 distinct CDR3 sequences, under 9% appearing once. The input for sequencing was CD8+ T cells sorted from PBMCs, taken on the day of the yellow fever booster vaccination. These receptors were collected from a man between 18 and 35 years old who received the YFV17D yellow fever vaccine.

The gene calls are TRBV12-3 or TRBV12-4 and TRBJ2-2; D not resolved. The CDR3 has 15 residues. Trimming took 7 bases from V and 4 from J, leaving 16 bases between them. Here the CDR3 reads CASISSGLSTGELFF. CDR3 in DNA: TGTGCCAGCATCTCGAGTGGTTTAAGCACCGGGGAGCTGTTTTTT.

This clonotype was recorded many times. The V and J genes are TRBV28 and TRBJ2-7; 7 bases align to TRBD1. V was pared by 3 bases and J by 3 bases, with 8 bases of the junction left unmatched. CDR3 length: 15 amino acids. The germline V gene encodes CDR1 MDHEN and CDR2 SYDVKM. The CDR3 protein is CASSFRQGVIYEQYF. Written as DNA, the CDR3 is TGTGCCAGCAGTTTTCGACAGGGTGTAATCTACGAGCAGTACTTC. Based on the CDR3 plus reference TRBV28 and TRBJ2-7, the full variable domain is DVKVTQSSRYLVKRTGEKVFLECVQDMDHENMFWYRQDPGLGLRLIYFSYDVKMKEKGDIPEGYSVSREKKERFSLILESASTNQTSMYLCASSFRQGVIYEQYFGPGTRLTVT.

This clonotype came up a few times. The chain couples TRBV6-1 to TRBJ1-5; no reliable D call. V gave up 7 bases and J gave up 5 bases, with 15 bases separating them. CDR1 is MNHNS, CDR2 SASEGT, per germline. This CDR3 is built from 14 residues. The CDR3 region has the DNA TGTGCCAGCAAGGAGATTTTATCGGATCAGCCCCAGCATTTT. Protein product: CASKEILSDQPQHF.

This clonotype was recorded a few times. The chain combines TRBV12-3 or TRBV12-4 with TRBJ2-3; TRBD2 aligns across 7 bases. The CDR3 consists of 14 residues. The junction had 4 bases not matched to a gene; V was cut back by 1 base and J by 6 bases. This CDR3 is CASSLGTRSDTQYF. The CDR3, as DNA: TGTGCCAGCAGTTTAGGGACTAGGTCCGATACGCAGTATTTT.

This clonotype was counted only a few times. The chain couples TRBV5-6 to TRBJ2-4, with a weak D call TRBD1 (7 bases). V was shortened by 0 bases and J by 0 bases, with 13 bases between the two germline ends. CDR3 length: 17 residues. Germline-derived CDR1 and CDR2 are SGHDT and YYEEEE. CDR3 region: CASSLAFRGVAKNIQYF. CDR3 DNA sequence: TGTGCCAGCAGCTTGGCCTTCAGGGGGGTAGCCAAAAACATTCAGTACTTC.

This clonotype was detected only a few times. The rearrangement joins TRBV4-1 to TRBJ1-1, with 8 bases aligning to TRBD1. There are 14 residues in the CDR3. Unmatched junction bases numbered 6, after V lost 1 base and J lost 8 bases. Germline loops: CDR1 MGHRA, CDR2 YSYEKL. This CDR3 reads CASSQVTGGPEAFF. In DNA form, the CDR3 reads TGCGCCAGCAGCCAAGTTACAGGGGGACCCGAAGCTTTCTTT.

This sequence joins TRBV5-5 and TRBJ1-6; D remains unclear. Looked up from germline, CDR1 is SGHKS and CDR2 is YYEKEE (reference sequence). The V gene lost 0 bases and the J gene lost 9 bases, with 13 bases spanning the gap. There are 15 residues in the CDR3. Here the CDR3 DNA reads TGTGCCAGCAGCTTGGCCCCCGGAGGGAGTTCACCCCTCCACTTT. This translates into CASSLAPGGSSPLHF.

By sample fraction, this clonotype is medium-sized. V is TRBV24-1 and J is TRBJ2-7; a possible D gene is TRBD2 (6 bases). V was shortened by 4 bases and J by 7 bases, with 16 bases between the two germline ends. The CDR3 totals 14 residues. The germline gives CDR1 KGHDR, CDR2 SFDVKD. The CDR3, as DNA: TGTGCCACCAGTGACTCCGGGACTCCGGGGGAGCAGTACTTC. Translation: CATSDSGTPGEQYF.

The chain employs TRBV7-9 and TRBJ2-3; D not resolved. The V gene's germline CDR1 is SEHNR and CDR2 FQNEAQ (reference sequence). V was clipped by 4 bases and J by 6 bases, with 14 bases between them. The CDR3 contains 14 residues. The CDR3 sequence: CASSSPVEWDTQYF. The CDR3 bases are TGTGCCAGCAGCTCCCCCGTCGAGTGGGATACGCAGTATTTT. The full variable domain, its missing parts supplied by reference TRBV7-9 and TRBJ2-3, is DTGVSQNPRHKITKRGQNVTFRCDPISEHNRLYWYRQTLGQGPEFLTYFQNEAQLEKSRLLSDRFSAERPKGSFSTLEIQRTEQGDSAMYLCASSSPVEWDTQYFGPGTRLTVL.

This clonotype appeared many times. The rearrangement links TRBV29-1 to TRBJ2-5, with D perhaps given as TRBD1 or TRBD2 (5 bases each). Trimming took 3 bases from V and 1 from J, leaving 18 bases between them. CDR3 length: 16 amino acids. From germline, CDR1 is SQVTM and CDR2 ANQGSEA. The CDR3 is CSVDSFGRDPQETQYF. The CDR3 coding sequence is TGCAGCGTTGACTCGTTCGGCAGGGACCCCCAAGAGACCCAGTACTTC.

V gene TRBV7-3 combines with J gene TRBJ2-2; TRBD1 matches at 9 bases. The CDR3 is made up of 16 amino acids. The V gene end was trimmed by 3 bases and the J gene end by 8 bases; junction bases not matched to a gene: 10. Per germline, CDR1 SGHTA and CDR2 FQGTGA. CDR3 coding DNA: TGTGCCAGCAGCTTTCTCACCGGGACAGGGTCGGGGGAGCTGTTTTTT. It specifies CASSFLTGTGSGELFF.

The chain carries TRBV20-1 and TRBJ2-1, with TRBD2 identical over 7 bases. CDR1 is DFQATT, CDR2 SNEGSKA, per germline (reference sequence). J gave up 5 bases and V 0 bases, and 4 bases lay outside the gene matches. This CDR3 region has 14 residues. The CDR3 is CSARDLAGNNEQFF. For the CDR3, the DNA is TGCAGTGCTAGAGATTTAGCGGGCAACAATGAGCAGTTCTTC.

The CDR3 region has the DNA TGTGCCATTGAACCCGGCCGGGACGGCATTGGTGGGACCTATGGCTACACCTTC. This translates into CAIEPGRDGIGGTYGYTF. The rearrangement joins TRBV10-3 to TRBJ1-2, with D tentatively TRBD1 (5 bases). V shed 9 bases and J shed 4 bases, with 30 bases lying between them. The germline V gene has CDR1 ENHRY and CDR2 SYGVKD. The CDR3 has 18 amino acids.

V usage is TRBV28 and J usage is TRBJ1-5, with D maybe TRBD1 (5 bases). Germline lookup yields CDR1 MDHEN and CDR2 SYDVKM. The ends were cut back, 3 bases at V and 3 bases at J, with 6 bases in the middle. The CDR3 extends over 13 amino acids. This CDR3 reads CASSLDTNQPQHF. The CDR3 DNA sequence: TGTGCCAGCAGTTTGGACACCAATCAGCCCCAGCATTTT.

V usage is TRBV19 and J usage is TRBJ2-1; no clear D. Trimming stripped 5 bases from V and 7 bases from J, with 15 bases between. Per germline, CDR1 LNHDA and CDR2 SQIVND (reference sequence). The CDR3 extends over 14 amino acids. The CDR3 sequence: CASSRGPPPNEQFF. In DNA form, the CDR3 reads TGTGCCAGTAGTCGCGGACCCCCGCCAAATGAGCAGTTCTTC.